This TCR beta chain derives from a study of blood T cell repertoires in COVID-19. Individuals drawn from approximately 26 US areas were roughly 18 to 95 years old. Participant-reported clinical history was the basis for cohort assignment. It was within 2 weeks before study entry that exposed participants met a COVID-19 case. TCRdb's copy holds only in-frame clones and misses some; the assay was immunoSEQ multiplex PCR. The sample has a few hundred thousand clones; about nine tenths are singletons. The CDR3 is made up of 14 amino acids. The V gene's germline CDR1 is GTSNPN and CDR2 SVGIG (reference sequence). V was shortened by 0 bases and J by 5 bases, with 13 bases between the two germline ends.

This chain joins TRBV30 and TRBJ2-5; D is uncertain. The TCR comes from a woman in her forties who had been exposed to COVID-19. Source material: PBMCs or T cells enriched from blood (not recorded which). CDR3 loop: CAWSVPRKDETQYF. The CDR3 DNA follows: TGTGCCTGGAGTGTACCGAGGAAGGATGAGACCCAGTACTTC. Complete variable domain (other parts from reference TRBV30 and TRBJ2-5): SQTIHQWPATLVQPVGSPLSLECTVEGTSNPNLYWYRQAAGRGLQLLFYSVGIGQISSEVPQNLSASRPQDRQFILSSKKLLLSDSGFYLCAWSVPRKDETQYFGPGTRLLVL.